This T cell receptor (beta chain) was identified in a study of T cells in Graves' hyperthyroidism and ophthalmopathy (dated 2019 in TCRdb). Some background on the complete study: Peripheral blood was collected at initial diagnosis, before any treatment. Once sampling was done, hyperthyroidism patients were given methimazole at a starting dose of 30 mg daily, whereas ophthalmopathy patients were given high-dose intravenous methylprednisolone. The 75 to 100 discovery patients were randomly split 7:3 into training and test sets. According to the paper, TCR Vbeta CDR3 sequencing was carried out on 135 peripheral blood samples, which came from about 45 ophthalmopathy, around 75 hyperthyroidism and 17 progressor patients. TCR V-J signatures able to tell the groups apart were searched for in a discovery cohort of approximately 95 patients, of whom more than 40 had Graves' ophthalmopathy and around 58 had stable Graves' hyperthyroidism. The study also compared thyroid tissue and blood T-cell repertoires from five or six Graves' hyperthyroidism patients. Prospective prediction of ophthalmopathy was tested in an independent validation cohort consisting of 18 to 20 hyperthyroidism patients and more than 15 patients who later progressed to ophthalmopathy. The investigation overall reported the following: During validation, the model predicted progression to ophthalmopathy a median of about 5.9 months ahead of onset, with 60% to 71% sensitivity and around 73% specificity. Most expanded thyroid clonotypes (frequency above 0.001) were also detected in blood, a finding suggesting that blood repertoires may reflect thyroid immune responses. A 13 V-J signature model separated ophthalmopathy from stable hyperthyroidism, with about 88% sensitivity and approximately 81% specificity in cross-validation and 80%/75% in testing. No statistical method was used to fix the sample size in advance, and group allocation was not hidden from the investigators.

CDR1 and CDR2 were assigned from the germline V gene (reference sequence) as SEHNR and FQNEAQ. V is shortened by 1 base, J by 2 bases, and the region joining them spans 12 bases. Including the terminal cysteine and phenylalanine, the CDR3 comprises 15 residues. The only DNA kept is the CDR3, 45 bases in frame from the first base. The TCR beta CDR3 regions were amplified from the RNA transcripts. A first-round RT-PCR of the TCR CDR3 used the HTBI primer set with the Qiagen OneStep RT-PCR kit. The libraries were constructed in a second round of multiplex PCR and then size-selected and purified. Libraries were sequenced paired-end with 100 bp reads on an Illumina HiSeq2000. In the source study's methods: SOAPnuke was used to process the raw data, with reads discarded if the reads contained adapters or uncalled bases, had a mean Phred below 15, or lacked an exact constant-primer or identifier match. High-quality paired reads were merged with COPE v1.2.5, and unique nucleotide sequences were defined as clonotypes. Clonotypes were aligned to IMGT TRBV, TRBD and TRBJ reference segments using MiTCR v1.1. The analysis was restricted to V-J combinations with a frequency above 0.0001, which together covered 99.2% of the repertoires. The TCS score was defined as F50 (clonal expansion) divided by E x V (chaos), with BLOSUM62-based TCRdist calculated between CDR3 peptides within each V-J. Welch's t-statistics and random forest reduced roughly 530 V-J features to about 12, which were used in a naive Bayes classifier (R e1071). TCRdb trimmed public reads at Q25 via fastp, called clones via MiXCR and kept in-frame beta chains. Merged by CDR3 protein, the rows form single entries marked with the most common genes and DNA. TCRdb's processing, not the authors' own work, is the source of the V and J calls. The sample yields approximately 560,000 distinct CDR3 sequences; around a sixth were counted once. The ten biggest clones cover 6.5% to 8% of the sample.

A note on this clonotype: This receptor's antigen is unknown. The input lacks base qualities; no much larger clone sits a single base away.

Stable Graves' hyperthyroidism was defined as no progression to ophthalmopathy during 18 months of follow-up. Hyperthyroidism patients were aged 18 to 65 years and newly diagnosed, with disease duration of less than 2 months. The study excluded patients with uncontrolled infections, other autoimmune diseases, pregnancy or lactation. Diagnoses relied on clinical symptoms, serum thyroxine and TRAb, thyroid ultrasound and orbital computed tomography. PBMCs were isolated from about 9 ml of fresh peripheral blood by Ficoll-Paque density gradient centrifugation. Total RNA was extracted using Trizol reagent, and RNA quality was assessed on an Agilent 2100 Bioanalyzer.

Rearrangement joined TRBV7-9 to TRBJ2-7; the D region is possibly TRBD1 or TRBD2, each matching across 5 bases. The sequencing input was blood. The receptor was isolated from a woman in her thirties with Graves' hyperthyroidism. CDR3 reads: CASSLEEGSTYEQYF. The DNA sequence is given as TGTGCCAGCAGCTTAGAAGAGGGGTCCACCTACGAGCAGTACTTC.